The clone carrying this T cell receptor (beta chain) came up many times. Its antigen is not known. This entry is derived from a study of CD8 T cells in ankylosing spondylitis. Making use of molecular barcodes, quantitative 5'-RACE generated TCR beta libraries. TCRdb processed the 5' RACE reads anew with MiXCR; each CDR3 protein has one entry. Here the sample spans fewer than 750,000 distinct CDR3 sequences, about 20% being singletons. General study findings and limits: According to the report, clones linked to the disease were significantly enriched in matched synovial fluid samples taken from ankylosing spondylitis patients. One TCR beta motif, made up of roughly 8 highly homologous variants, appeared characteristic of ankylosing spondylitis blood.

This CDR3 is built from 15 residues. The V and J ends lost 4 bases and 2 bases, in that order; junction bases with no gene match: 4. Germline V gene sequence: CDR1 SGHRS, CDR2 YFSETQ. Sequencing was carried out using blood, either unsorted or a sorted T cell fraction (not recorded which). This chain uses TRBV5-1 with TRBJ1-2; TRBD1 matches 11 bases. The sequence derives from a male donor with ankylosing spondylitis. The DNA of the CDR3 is TGCGCCAGCAGCCGTGGGACAGGGGGGAACTATGGCTACACCTTC. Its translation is CASSRGTGGNYGYTF.